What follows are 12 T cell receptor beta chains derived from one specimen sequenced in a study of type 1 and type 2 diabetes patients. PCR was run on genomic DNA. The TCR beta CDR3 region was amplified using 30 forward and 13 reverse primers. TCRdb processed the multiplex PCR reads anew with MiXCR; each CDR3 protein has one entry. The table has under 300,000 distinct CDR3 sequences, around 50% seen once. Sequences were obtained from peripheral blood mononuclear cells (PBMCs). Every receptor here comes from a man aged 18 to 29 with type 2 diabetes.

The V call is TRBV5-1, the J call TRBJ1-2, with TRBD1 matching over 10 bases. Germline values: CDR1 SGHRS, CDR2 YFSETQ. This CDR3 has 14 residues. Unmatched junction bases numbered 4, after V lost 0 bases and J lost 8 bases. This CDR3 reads CASSLAGQGEGYTF. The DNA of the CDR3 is TGCGCCAGCAGCTTGGCCGGACAGGGGGAGGGCTACACCTTC.

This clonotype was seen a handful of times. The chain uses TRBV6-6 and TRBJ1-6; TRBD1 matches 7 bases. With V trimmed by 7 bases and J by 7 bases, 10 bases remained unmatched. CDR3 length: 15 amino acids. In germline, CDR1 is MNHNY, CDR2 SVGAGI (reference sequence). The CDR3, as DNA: TGTGCCAGCAAGCCACCCCCGGGACAGAATTCACCCCTCCACTTT. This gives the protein CASKPPPGQNSPLHF.

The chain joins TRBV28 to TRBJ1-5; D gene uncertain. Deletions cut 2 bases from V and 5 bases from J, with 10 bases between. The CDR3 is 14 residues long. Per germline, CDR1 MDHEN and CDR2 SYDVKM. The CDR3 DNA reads TGTGCCAGCAGTTTACAAACAATCTATCAGCCCCAGCATTTT. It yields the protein CASSLQTIYQPQHF.

CDR3 bases: TGTGCCAGCAGCTTAGGAGGAGGGGGCGCGTACGAGCAGTACTTC. Amino acids: CASSLGGGGAYEQYF. This rearrangement joins TRBV7-2 to TRBJ2-7; tentative D call: TRBD1 (7 bases). This CDR3 has 15 amino acids. The V gene lost 1 base and the J gene lost 4 bases, with 14 bases spanning the gap. Germline V gene lookup returns CDR1 SGHTA and CDR2 FQGNSA.

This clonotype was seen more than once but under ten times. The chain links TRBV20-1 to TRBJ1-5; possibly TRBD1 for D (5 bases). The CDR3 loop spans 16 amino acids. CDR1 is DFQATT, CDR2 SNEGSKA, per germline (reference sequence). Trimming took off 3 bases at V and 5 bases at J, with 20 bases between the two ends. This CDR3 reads CSASLRQGYGDQPQHF. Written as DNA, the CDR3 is TGCAGTGCTAGTCTCCGTCAGGGATATGGGGATCAGCCCCAGCATTTT.

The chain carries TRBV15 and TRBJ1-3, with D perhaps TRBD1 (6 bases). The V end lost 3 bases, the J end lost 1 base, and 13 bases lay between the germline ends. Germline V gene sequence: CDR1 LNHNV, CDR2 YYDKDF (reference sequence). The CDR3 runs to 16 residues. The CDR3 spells CATSRGGGSSGNTIYF. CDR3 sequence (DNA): TGTGCCACCAGCAGGGGAGGGGGTTCGTCTGGAAACACCATATATTTT. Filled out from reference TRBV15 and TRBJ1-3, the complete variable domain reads DAMVIQNPRYQVTQFGKPVTLSCSQTLNHNVMYWYQQKSSQAPKLLFHYYDKDFNNEADTPDNFQSRRPNTSFCFLDIRSPGLGDTAMYLCATSRGGGSSGNTIYFGEGSWLTVV.

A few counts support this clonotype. CDR3 DNA sequence: TGTGCCAGCAGCGTAGTCGGCGGGGTTGACACTGAAGCTTTCTTT. This sequence encodes CASSVVGGVDTEAFF. This chain joins TRBV9 and TRBJ1-1; D not certain. The CDR3 has 15 residues. Per the germline V gene, CDR1 is SGDLS and CDR2 is YYNGEE. V was clipped by 0 bases and J by 3 bases, with 12 bases between them.

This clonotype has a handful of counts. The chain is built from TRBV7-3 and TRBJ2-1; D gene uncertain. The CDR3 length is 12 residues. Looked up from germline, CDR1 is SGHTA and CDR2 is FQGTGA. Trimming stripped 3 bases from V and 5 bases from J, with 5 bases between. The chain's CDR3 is CASSFYNNEQFF. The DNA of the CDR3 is TGTGCCAGCAGCTTTTACAACAATGAGCAGTTCTTC.

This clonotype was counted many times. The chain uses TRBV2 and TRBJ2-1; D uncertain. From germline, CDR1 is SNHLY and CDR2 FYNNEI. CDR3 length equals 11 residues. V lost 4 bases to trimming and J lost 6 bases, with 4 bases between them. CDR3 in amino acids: CASSGSNEQFF. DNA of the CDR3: TGTGCCAGCAGTGGGTCCAATGAGCAGTTCTTC. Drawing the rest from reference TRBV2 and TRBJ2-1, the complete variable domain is EPEVTQTPSHQVTQMGQEVILRCVPISNHLYFYWYRQILGQKVEFLVSFYNNEISEKSEIFDDQFSVERPDGSNFTLKIRSTKLEDSAMYFCASSGSNEQFFGPGTRLTVL.

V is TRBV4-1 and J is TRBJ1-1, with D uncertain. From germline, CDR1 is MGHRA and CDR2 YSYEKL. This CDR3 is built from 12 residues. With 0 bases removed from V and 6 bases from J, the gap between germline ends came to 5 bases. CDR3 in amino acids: CASSQDWAEAFF. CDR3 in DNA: TGCGCCAGCAGCCAAGATTGGGCTGAAGCTTTCTTT.

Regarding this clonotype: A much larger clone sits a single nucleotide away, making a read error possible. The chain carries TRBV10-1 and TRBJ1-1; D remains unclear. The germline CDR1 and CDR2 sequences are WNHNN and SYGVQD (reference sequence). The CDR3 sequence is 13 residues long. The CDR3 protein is CASSAGLNTGAFF. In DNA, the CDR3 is TGCGCCAGCAGTGCGGGGTTGAACACTGGAGCTTTCTTT.

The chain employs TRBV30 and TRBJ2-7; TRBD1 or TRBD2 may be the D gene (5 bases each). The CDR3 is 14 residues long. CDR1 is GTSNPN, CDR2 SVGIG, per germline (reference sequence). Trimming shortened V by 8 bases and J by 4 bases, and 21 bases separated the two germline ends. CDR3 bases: TGTGCCAGTAGTATACGGGACCAAATGTACGAGCAGTACTTC. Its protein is CASSIRDQMYEQYF.